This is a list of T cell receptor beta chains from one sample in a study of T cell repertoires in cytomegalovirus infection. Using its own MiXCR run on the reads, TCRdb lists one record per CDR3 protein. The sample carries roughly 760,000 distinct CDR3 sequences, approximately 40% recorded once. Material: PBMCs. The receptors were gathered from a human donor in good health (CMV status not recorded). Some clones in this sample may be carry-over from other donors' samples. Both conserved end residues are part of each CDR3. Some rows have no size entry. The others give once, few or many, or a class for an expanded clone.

CDR3 protein: CASTPGGDGYTF; V gene: TRBV5-6; clone size: few
CDR3 protein: CASSLKSGHTDTQYF; V gene: TRBV7-9; clone size: many
CDR3 protein: CASSLDPPGRQPQHF; V gene: TRBV7-2; clone size: few
CDR3 protein: CASSPFSGGAPGELFF; V gene: TRBV7-3; clone size: -
CDR3 protein: CSARDLGGPSYEQYF; V gene: TRBV20-1; clone size: -
CDR3 protein: CASSQGRTFYEQYF; V gene: TRBV16; clone size: -
CDR3 protein: CASTLKWRLSHNEQFF; V gene: TRBV6-5; clone size: few
CDR3 protein: CASSTPTRSYGEQYF; V gene: TRBV6-1; clone size: few
CDR3 protein: CASSLRLGGNEQFF; V gene: TRBV28; clone size: many
CDR3 protein: CSARRDDRDSNSPLHF; V gene: TRBV20-1; clone size: few
CDR3 protein: CASSESSVAGEQYF; V gene: TRBV25-1; clone size: few
CDR3 protein: CASSLQREVTDTQYF; V gene: TRBV7-9; clone size: few
CDR3 protein: CASSILDGNQPQHF; V gene: TRBV19; clone size: -
CDR3 protein: CASNTDILSNQPQHF; V gene: TRBV6-8; clone size: -
CDR3 protein: CASSLVLFSEAFF; V gene: TRBV11-2; clone size: few
CDR3 protein: CASSSRGLSRWEQYF; V gene: TRBV7-2; clone size: many
CDR3 protein: CASSETGGSYNEQFF; V gene: TRBV2; clone size: -
CDR3 protein: CASSVQMTGGAIQYF; V gene: TRBV2; clone size: -
CDR3 protein: CASSSLSGTSALDEQFF; V gene: TRBV5-6; clone size: -
CDR3 protein: CASSPDPGQGNTEAFF; V gene: TRBV7-6; clone size: many
CDR3 protein: CSVVDTGHYGYTF; V gene: TRBV29-1; clone size: -
CDR3 protein: CSASLTEGNQPQHF; V gene: TRBV20-1; clone size: -
CDR3 protein: CATLRDEKLFF; V gene: TRBV4-1; clone size: few
CDR3 protein: CASSIRPGMANQPQHF; V gene: TRBV19; clone size: -
CDR3 protein: CASSATGAGNSPLHF; V gene: TRBV7-6; clone size: few